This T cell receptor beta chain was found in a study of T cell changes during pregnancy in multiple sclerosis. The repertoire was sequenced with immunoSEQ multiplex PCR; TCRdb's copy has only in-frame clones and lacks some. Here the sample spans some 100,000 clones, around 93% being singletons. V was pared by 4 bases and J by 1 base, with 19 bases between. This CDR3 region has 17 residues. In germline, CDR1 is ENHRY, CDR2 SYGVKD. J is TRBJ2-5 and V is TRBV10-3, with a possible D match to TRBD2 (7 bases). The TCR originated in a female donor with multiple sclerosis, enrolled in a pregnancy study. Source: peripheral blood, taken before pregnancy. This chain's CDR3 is CAISGGGPTNLQETQYF. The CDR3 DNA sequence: TGTGCCATCAGTGGGGGGGGCCCCACCAACCTCCAAGAGACCCAGTACTTC.